The next 15 T cell receptor beta chains were all read from a single sample in a study of cytomegalovirus exposure and HLA in healthy donors. The PCR was carried out with 60 Vbeta primers and 13 Jbeta primers. Generated by immunoSEQ multiplex PCR, the TCRdb table keeps only in-frame clones and is missing some. The table records more than 150,000 clones, 81% of them present only once. The material sequenced was PBMCs. The source is a middle-aged man in good health and CMV-seronegative.

The V call is TRBV21-1, the J call TRBJ1-5. TRBV21-1 is termed a pseudogene. The CDR3 has 15 residues. Here the CDR3 DNA reads TGTGCCAGCAGCAAAATCGAAGGCGAGGATCAGCCCCAGCATTTT. It codes for CASSKIEGEDQPQHF.

This chain's CDR3 is CASSLVAGFVASGNTIYF. The DNA of the CDR3 is TGTGCCAGCAGCTTAGTGGCGGGCTTCGTAGCCTCTGGAAACACCATATATTTT. The chain combines TRBV7-2 with TRBJ1-3; D is unclear. Trimming took off 1 base at V and 0 bases at J, with 16 bases between the two ends. CDR3 length equals 18 residues. Germline CDR1 reads SGHTA; CDR2 reads FQGNSA.

This clone occurred a few times. The J gene is TRBJ1-5, the V gene TRBV5-1; 8 bases are shared with TRBD1. The V segment lost 4 bases and the J segment 4 bases; nucleotides outside the gene matches: 4. Germline CDR1 SGHRS, CDR2 YFSETQ. The CDR3 is 14 residues long. The CDR3 nucleotides are TGCGCCAGCAGCATAGGGACAGGTAATCAGCCCCAGCATTTT. Translated, it gives CASSIGTGNQPQHF.

This sequence joins TRBV5-4 and TRBJ1-2; 9 bases agree with TRBD1. Germline CDR1 reads SGHNT; CDR2 reads YYREEE (reference sequence). The CDR3 is 13 amino acids. V lost 7 bases to trimming and J lost 8 bases; unmatched junction nucleotides: 9. This CDR3 is CASRGTGNRGYTF. The CDR3 DNA reads TGTGCCAGCCGGGGGACAGGGAATCGAGGCTACACCTTC.

The V gene is TRBV4-3, the J gene TRBJ1-1, with D perhaps TRBD1 (6 bases). The CDR3 consists of 15 residues. CDR1 LGHNA and CDR2 YSLEER come from the germline V gene. V was shortened by 0 bases and J by 3 bases, with 11 bases between the two germline ends. CDR3 loop: CASSQDQGFDTEAFF. In nucleotides, the CDR3 is TGCGCCAGCAGCCAAGATCAGGGGTTCGACACTGAAGCTTTCTTT.

V usage is TRBV7-2 and J usage is TRBJ2-7; TRBD2 might be the D (5 bases). The germline V gene encodes CDR1 SGHTA and CDR2 FQGNSA. The ends were cut back, 5 bases at V and 2 bases at J, with 13 bases in the middle. The CDR3 is made up of 14 amino acids. CDR3 residues: CASSPGISTYEQYF. CDR3 sequence (DNA): TGTGCCAGCAGCCCGGGGATATCAACCTACGAGCAGTACTTC. The complete variable domain, with remaining parts taken from reference TRBV7-2 and TRBJ2-7, reads GAGVSQSPSNKVTEKGKDVELRCDPISGHTALYWYRQSLGQGLEFLIYFQGNSAPDKSGLPSDRFSAERTGGSVSTLTIQRTQQEDSAVYLCASSPGISTYEQYFGPGTRLTVT.

This chain joins TRBV2 and TRBJ2-5; TRBD1 might be the D (6 bases). This CDR3 region has 16 residues. The germline CDR1 and CDR2 sequences are SNHLY and FYNNEI. Trimming shortened V by 3 bases and J by 5 bases, and 19 bases separated the two germline ends. This CDR3 reads CASSDLGASRRETQYF. The CDR3 DNA is TGTGCCAGCAGTGATTTGGGGGCATCGCGTAGGGAGACCCAGTACTTC.

This sequence joins TRBV19 and TRBJ2-5, with TRBD1 identical over 7 bases. CDR1 is LNHDA, CDR2 SQIVND, per germline (reference sequence). The junction had 6 bases not matched to a gene; V was cut back by 4 bases and J by 4 bases. The CDR3 extends over 14 amino acids. The CDR3, as DNA: TGTGCCAGTAGTACACAGGGGATCAGAGAGACCCAGTACTTC. It yields the protein CASSTQGIRETQYF.

The chain links TRBV5-1 to TRBJ2-2; TRBD1 aligns across 9 bases. The ends lost 7 bases at V and 4 bases at J; junction bases unmatched: 8. The CDR3 covers 15 residues. Germline assignment: CDR1 SGHRS and CDR2 YFSETQ. The CDR3 loop is CASGYRGQVTGELFF. In DNA, the CDR3 is TGCGCCAGCGGGTACAGGGGGCAGGTCACCGGGGAGCTGTTTTTT.

This chain links TRBV19 with TRBJ1-5; D not resolved. Germline CDR1 is LNHDA and CDR2 is SQIVND (reference sequence). The V gene lost 3 bases and the J gene lost 1 base, with 10 bases spanning the gap. CDR3 size: 15 residues. The chain's CDR3 is CASSIEGLSNQPQHF. The CDR3 nucleotides are TGTGCCAGTAGTATCGAGGGTTTGAGCAATCAGCCCCAGCATTTT.

The chain couples TRBV27 to TRBJ2-1, with D possibly matching TRBD2 (6 bases). This CDR3 spans 14 amino acids. Trimming took off 5 bases at V and 5 bases at J, with 13 bases between the two ends. Germline V lookup: CDR1 MNHEY, CDR2 SMNVEV (reference sequence). Here the CDR3 reads CASSVGLPHNEQFF. CDR3 coding DNA: TGTGCCAGCAGTGTGGGACTTCCCCACAATGAGCAGTTCTTC.

CDR3 sequence reads: CASSLRGTGGRGANVLTF. The CDR3 DNA follows: TGTGCCAGCAGCTTACGGGGGACAGGGGGTCGTGGGGCCAACGTCCTGACTTTC. This sequence joins TRBV7-2 and TRBJ2-6; TRBD1 matches 11 bases. V shed 2 bases and J 3 bases; nucleotides not matched to a gene: 6. This CDR3 is 18 amino acids long. Germline-derived CDR1 and CDR2 are SGHTA and FQGNSA.

This chain connects TRBV9 to TRBJ1-2; 11 positions agree with TRBD1. The germline gives CDR1 SGDLS, CDR2 YYNGEE. The CDR3 runs 17 residues. V trimming: 2 bases; J trimming: 6 bases; junction bases outside the gene matches: 12. CDR3 sequence reads: CASSVPRGGDRGDGYTF. For the CDR3, the DNA is TGTGCCAGCAGCGTTCCCCGTGGTGGGGACAGGGGGGATGGCTACACCTTC.

This sequence joins TRBV19 and TRBJ2-7; no reliable D call. The length of the CDR3 is 14 residues. Trimming cost V 3 bases and J 1 base, with 10 bases left between them. CDR1 is LNHDA, CDR2 SQIVND, per germline (reference sequence). The CDR3 DNA reads as TGTGCCAGTAGTATGTCGAGCATTTCCTACGAGCAGTACTTC. Protein product: CASSMSSISYEQYF. The variable domain in full, completed from reference TRBV19 and TRBJ2-7, reads DGGITQSPKYLFRKEGQNVTLSCEQNLNHDAMYWYRQDPGQGLRLIYYSQIVNDFQKGDIAEGYSVSREKKESFPLTVTSAQKNPTAFYLCASSMSSISYEQYFGPGTRLTVT.

As regards this clone: Other DNA variants within this sample encode the same CDR3. This chain uses TRBV9 with TRBJ1-1, with D hard to call. V dropped 0 bases and J dropped 1 base, with 7 bases sitting between them. Germline CDR1 and CDR2: SGDLS and YYNGEE. CDR3 length: 14 amino acids. The CDR3 sequence is CASSVGGRNTEAFF. The CDR3 DNA follows: TGTGCCAGCAGCGTAGGAGGGAGGAACACTGAAGCTTTCTTT.